The source of this TCR beta chain is a study of vaccination and CD4 T cells after COVID-19. General study points: Looking at convalescent patients, a median roughly 90% of reactive clones were present only post-vaccination. It was found that, in convalescent patients, 304 of 307 vaccine-specific clones were spike mono-reactive.

The sample's treatment: approximately nine-day PBMC culture with coronavirus spike peptide pools or control peptides (ViraFEST assay). This clonotype has more than one count but fewer than ten. The antigen remains unidentified. The study sequenced cultured CD4+ T cell DNA using the Oncomine TCR Beta short-read assay. Using its own MiXCR run on the PCR reads, TCRdb lists one record per CDR3 protein. The top ten hold around 7.6% of the sample, which has more than 7,500 distinct CDR3 sequences, 55% seen once. The CDR3 has 16 residues. Germline V gene sequence: CDR1 LNHNV, CDR2 YYDKDF (reference sequence). The trim removed 5 bases at V and 6 bases at J, leaving 10 bases unmatched.

Sequenced sample: CD4+ T cells from blood, cultured in vitro. The chain is built from TRBV15 and TRBJ1-4; TRBD1 matches 9 bases. The clonotype was recovered from a human donor who had recovered from COVID-19. The CDR3 DNA reads as TGTGCCACCAGCGGCCGGGACAGGGTTGCGGATGAAAAACTGTTTTTT. Translation: CATSGRDRVADEKLFF.